This TCR beta chain is from a study of blood T cell repertoires in COVID-19. V shed 3 bases and J 10 bases; nucleotides not matched to a gene: 7. From germline, CDR1 is MGHDK and CDR2 SYGVNS. This CDR3 spans 14 amino acids. Produced via immunoSEQ multiplex PCR; TCRdb's table is partial and in-frame only. The table records about 230,000 clones, roughly 88% of them present only once. The V and J genes are TRBV25-1 and TRBJ2-1, with 9 bases matching TRBD2. The sample taken for sequencing was peripheral blood. This clonotype was obtained from a man between 40 and 49 years old who had recovered from COVID-19. CDR3 bases: TGTGCCAGCAGTGATCCGGGACTAGCAGGCGAGCAGTTCTTC. Protein sequence: CASSDPGLAGEQFF.